This T cell receptor (beta chain) appears in the sequencing data of a study of Tregs in tolerant kidney transplant recipients. Study results and caveats: Biological reproducibility was not directly addressed, but technical replication error appeared minimal. The most relevant donor-specific Treg TCRbeta repertoire apparently came from expansion with activated donor B cells. Nucleotide sequences could not be compared across some patients' samples due to primer changes.

Germline V gene lookup returns CDR1 SGHTA and CDR2 FQGNSA. This CDR3 region has 15 residues. With 5 bases removed from V and 4 bases from J, the gap between germline ends came to 17 bases. Details on this clone: Its antigen remains unknown. Read data end 3 residues before the CDR3 end; the end is taken from the germline J gene.

Only in-frame clones appear in the TCRdb table, and some are missing; sequencing was by immunoSEQ multiplex PCR. This table lists around 32,000 clones. Related graft donors supplied nonmyeloablative bone marrow transplants, and mixed chimerism was transient. The chain combines TRBV7-2 with TRBJ1-2, with TRBD1 as a possible D gene (5 bases). The origin of this receptor is a human patient who received a combined kidney and bone marrow transplant. Some T cells may trace back to the graft donor. Sequenced material: CD4+ T cells from blood (PBMCs), taken 24 months after the transplant. CDR3 sequence reads: CASSQGVGTGYGYTF. Incomplete CDR3 DNA: TGTGCCAGCAGCCAAGGGGTAGGGACTGGCTATGGC.